A selection of T cell receptor beta chains follows, all from one sample in a study of T cell changes during pregnancy in multiple sclerosis. Measured with immunoSEQ multiplex PCR; TCRdb has only the in-frame clones, and not every one. The sample carries tens of thousands of clones, roughly nine tenths recorded once. Sequences were derived from peripheral blood, sampled in the third trimester of pregnancy. Receptors originate from a female donor in good health, enrolled as a control in a pregnancy study. Each CDR3 is given with its conserved first and last residue. The D gene is left open where the match is weak. Expanded clones are given a class, and other clones once, few, many or no size at all.

TRBV27,NA,TRBJ2-4,NA,CASSLGLRAATTAKNIQYF,TGTGCCAGCAGTTTAGGGCTCAGGGCAGCGACGACGGCCAAAAACATTCAGTACTTC
TRBV11-2,TRBD1,TRBJ2-5,NA,CASSLDRQETQYF,TGTGCCAGCAGCTTGGACAGGCAAGAGACCCAGTACTTC
TRBV6-1,TRBD1,TRBJ1-6,NA,CASRDQTGGSPLHF,TGTGCCAGCAGGGACCAAACAGGGGGTTCACCCCTCCACTTT
TRBV10-2,NA,TRBJ2-1,NA,CAGAPGASSYNEQFF,TGCGCCGGCGCGCCGGGAGCAAGCTCCTACAATGAGCAGTTCTTC
TRBV7-9,NA,TRBJ1-6,NA,CASSSSGQVRGSPLHF,TGTGCCAGCAGCTCCTCGGGACAAGTACGGGGATCACCCCTCCACTTT
TRBV28,NA,TRBJ1-2,NA,CASSNRVRGYTF,TGTGCCAGCAGCAACAGGGTTAGAGGCTACACCTTC
TRBV28,NA,TRBJ2-1,NA,CATANPGSYNEQFF,TGTGCCACCGCTAACCCGGGGTCCTACAATGAGCAGTTCTTC
TRBV6-6,NA,TRBJ2-3,few,CASTPLEWDTQYF,TGTGCCAGCACCCCACTAGAATGGGATACGCAGTATTTT
TRBV28,NA,TRBJ1-4,NA,CASSFDRRNEKLFF,TGTGCCAGCAGTTTCGACAGACGTAATGAAAAACTGTTTTTT
TRBV19,TRBD1,TRBJ2-7,NA,CASSSPGQVDYEQYF,TGTGCCAGTAGCTCCCCGGGACAGGTCGACTACGAGCAGTACTTC
TRBV5-1,NA,TRBJ2-7,NA,CASSLRGGTKFYEQYF,TGCGCCAGCAGCTTGCGAGGTGGGACAAAGTTTTACGAGCAGTACTTC
TRBV5-1,TRBD2,TRBJ2-5,NA,CASSLGSTSGSLETQYF,TGCGCCAGCAGCTTGGGTTCGACTAGCGGGAGTCTAGAGACCCAGTACTTC
TRBV5-6,NA,TRBJ1-5,NA,CASSLSPRGGNQPQHF,TGTGCCAGCAGCTTGTCCCCCCGGGGGGGCAATCAGCCCCAGCATTTT
TRBV2,NA,TRBJ1-1,NA,CASSLLGTEAFF,TGTGCCAGCAGTTTACTCGGCACTGAAGCTTTCTTT
TRBV6-5,TRBD1,TRBJ1-1,NA,CASSYLGQPMNTEAFF,TGTGCCAGCAGTTACCTGGGACAGCCCATGAACACTGAAGCTTTCTTT
TRBV7-9,NA,TRBJ2-3,NA,CASSLGTSTDTQYF,TGTGCCAGCAGCCTCGGTACGAGCACAGATACGCAGTATTTT
TRBV5-1,NA,TRBJ2-2,NA,CASKMDSHTGELFF,TGCGCCAGCAAGATGGACTCACACACCGGGGAGCTGTTTTTT
TRBV23-1,TRBD1,TRBJ2-7,NA,CASSQPGTGLLWEYF,TGCGCCAGCAGTCAGCCCGGGACAGGACTACTTTGGGAGTACTTC
TRBV11-2,NA,TRBJ2-1,NA,CASSLLQGGSEQFF,TGTGCCAGCAGCTTATTGCAGGGGGGTAGTGAGCAGTTCTTC
TRBV7-9,NA,TRBJ2-7,NA,CASSSGSPLRGYEQYF,TGTGCCAGCAGCTCTGGCTCTCCTCTACGGGGCTACGAGCAGTACTTC
TRBV7-2,NA,TRBJ2-7,NA,CASSLAGVSSYEQYF,TGTGCCAGCAGCTTAGCAGGGGTAAGCTCCTACGAGCAGTACTTC
TRBV9,TRBD2,TRBJ2-5,NA,CASSVVPASGAQETQYF,TGTGCCAGCAGCGTAGTTCCGGCTAGCGGGGCCCAAGAGACCCAGTACTTC
TRBV6-6,NA,TRBJ2-2,NA,CASNLPGELFF,TGTGCCAGCAACCTACCCGGGGAGCTGTTTTTT
TRBV28,NA,TRBJ2-1,once,CASSLPGQISYEQFF,TGTGCCAGCAGTCTCCCTGGACAGATTAGCTATGAGCAGTTCTTC
TRBV19,NA,TRBJ1-6,NA,CASRTRQAGSPLHF,TGTGCCAGTAGGACACGACAGGCCGGTTCACCCCTCCACTTT
TRBV14,TRBD1,TRBJ1-6,NA,CASSHGTGLSPLHF,TGTGCCAGCAGTCACGGGACAGGGCTATCACCCCTCCACTTT
TRBV10-3,TRBD1,TRBJ1-1,NA,CAISPQGASTEAFF,TGTGCCATCAGCCCACAGGGGGCGAGCACTGAAGCTTTCTTT
TRBV19,NA,TRBJ1-2,NA,CASRQNYGYTF,TGTGCCAGTCGACAGAACTATGGCTACACCTTC
TRBV7-6,TRBD2,TRBJ2-3,NA,CASSLITIAGVTDTQYF,TGTGCCAGCAGCTTAATTACGATAGCGGGAGTAACAGATACGCAGTATTTT
TRBV5-1,NA,TRBJ2-2,NA,CASSLAEGIVRFWTGELFF,TGCGCCAGCAGCTTGGCTGAGGGTATCGTTCGATTTTGGACCGGGGAGCTGTTTTTT
TRBV2,NA,TRBJ1-1,once,CASGRGTAEAFF,TGTGCCAGCGGCAGGGGTACGGCGGAAGCTTTCTTT
TRBV2,NA,TRBJ1-2,NA,CASSPDSNYGYTF,TGTGCCAGCAGTCCCGACAGTAACTATGGCTACACCTTC
TRBV7-2,NA,TRBJ2-3,NA,CASSLGLPSTDTQYF,TGTGCCAGCAGCTTAGGACTACCTAGCACAGATACGCAGTATTTT